Listed here are 10 T cell receptor beta chains from one sample, sequenced in a study of T cell responses to AZD1222 COVID-19 vaccine. The data were produced by immunoSEQ multiplex PCR, yet TCRdb's version contains in-frame clones alone and is incomplete. The sample has 99,000 or so clones, more than 75% seen once. Source: peripheral blood, taken on day 0 of AZD1222 vaccination. The receptors were sampled from an adult in good health.

The chain combines TRBV5-6 with TRBJ1-2; D gene unclear. Trimming took 4 bases from V and 6 from J, leaving 13 bases between them. Germline CDR1 is SGHDT and CDR2 is YYEEEE. There are 13 residues in the CDR3. The CDR3 nucleotides read TGTGCCAGCAGCATTACGGGCCCCCATGGCTACACCTTC. Its protein is CASSITGPHGYTF.

This sequence joins TRBV5-6 and TRBJ1-1; maybe TRBD1 (5 bases). The length of the CDR3 is 15 residues. Germline V gene sequence: CDR1 SGHDT, CDR2 YYEEEE. The ends were cut back, 4 bases at V and 0 bases at J, with 13 bases in the middle. CDR3 sequence (DNA): TGTGCCAGCAGCCTGGGACTGCGGCTGAACACTGAAGCTTTCTTT. As protein: CASSLGLRLNTEAFF.

This clone was seen just once. This chain links TRBV2 with TRBJ1-5, with unresolved D. The CDR3 spans 14 residues. The V and J ends lost 2 bases and 5 bases respectively, with 10 bases between them. From germline, CDR1 is SNHLY and CDR2 FYNNEI. For the CDR3, the DNA is TGTGCCAGCAGTGAACGGTCCGGGGATCAGCCCCAGCATTTT. Translating it yields CASSERSGDQPQHF.

The V gene is TRBV28, the J gene TRBJ1-1; D unresolved. The V end lost 6 bases, the J end lost 6 bases, and 14 bases lay between the germline ends. The germline V gene has CDR1 MDHEN and CDR2 SYDVKM. This CDR3 spans 13 amino acids. The CDR3 nucleotides read TGTGCCAGCAGCTTGGACTTAACACCTGAAGCTTTCTTT. This translates into CASSLDLTPEAFF.

The chain carries TRBV18 and TRBJ1-1; tentative D call: TRBD1 (5 bases). Germline V gene sequence: CDR1 KGHSH, CDR2 LQKENI. This CDR3 region has 13 residues. V lost 0 bases and J lost 5, with 7 bases in between. CDR3 sequence: CASSPPGGTEAFF. The CDR3 DNA follows: TGTGCCAGCTCACCACCCGGGGGGACTGAAGCTTTCTTT.

This chain's CDR3 is CASSWDSESGELFF. The DNA of the CDR3 is TGTGCCAGCAGTTGGGACAGCGAATCCGGGGAGCTGTTTTTT. The chain uses TRBV6-2 or TRBV6-3 and TRBJ2-2; 7 nucleotides agree with TRBD1. The CDR3 runs 14 residues. V was clipped by 4 bases and J by 6 bases; unmatched bases: 5. The germline V gene encodes CDR1 MNHEY and CDR2 SVGEGT.

Turning to this clone: At one of its ends the junction is not consistent with the germline gene, which may arise from a read error. CDR3 in DNA: TGTGCCAGTACTCGCGGGGGAGCTGGAAGCACCATATATTTT. Translation: CASTRGGAGSTIYF. The chain joins TRBV19 to TRBJ1-3; D is possibly TRBD1 (5 bases). The germline CDR1 and CDR2 sequences are LNHDA and SQIVND (reference sequence). CDR3 length: 14 residues.

The rearrangement joins TRBV28 to TRBJ2-6, with 8 bases matching TRBD2. Germline CDR1 MDHEN, CDR2 SYDVKM. The CDR3 extends over 17 amino acids. The V gene end was trimmed by 4 bases and the J gene end by 4 bases; junction bases not matched to a gene: 9. The DNA for the CDR3 is TGTGCCAGCAGTTCCGGCCTACTAGCGGACGGGGCCAACGTCCTGACTTTC. It encodes CASSSGLLADGANVLTF.

The rearrangement uses TRBV29-1 and TRBJ2-1; 7 bases agree with TRBD1. Germline assignment: CDR1 SQVTM and CDR2 ANQGSEA. Trimming removed 7 bases from V and 7 bases from J; junction bases left unmatched: 13. The CDR3 loop spans 14 amino acids. The CDR3 protein is CSAIPTGAENEQFF. CDR3 nucleotide sequence: TGCAGCGCGATTCCTACAGGGGCGGAAAATGAGCAGTTCTTC.

The chain combines TRBV15 with TRBJ1-2, with D perhaps matching TRBD1 (5 bases). Germline lookup yields CDR1 LNHNV and CDR2 YYDKDF (reference sequence). V was clipped by 3 bases and J by 7 bases, with 12 bases between them. The CDR3 sequence is 13 residues long. The CDR3 here is CATSSGKGAGYTF. DNA for the CDR3: TGTGCCACCAGCAGCGGCAAAGGGGCTGGCTACACCTTC.